Here is one T cell receptor beta chain with its context. The J segment lost 0 bases and the V segment lost 3 bases, leaving 11 bases of the junction unmatched. From germline, CDR1 is SGHAT and CDR2 FQNNGV. This CDR3 region has 17 residues. Clones were sequenced by immunoSEQ multiplex PCR, and TCRdb holds only the in-frame ones, with some missing. The repertoire consists of a few hundred thousand clones, with roughly 90% occurring once and the leading ten covering under 4%. This specimen comes from a study of blood T cell repertoires in COVID-19. The V gene is TRBV11-2, the J gene TRBJ2-7; 7 bases are a match to TRBD1. The sample consisted of peripheral blood. This clonotype originated in a woman in her 30s with COVID-19, enrolled during active disease. The CDR3 DNA reads as TGTGCCAGCAGCTTGATGAATTCAGGGGGTAGCTCCTACGAGCAGTACTTC. Residues: CASSLMNSGGSSYEQYF.